These 12 T cell receptor beta chains originate from one sample sequenced in a study of Graves' ophthalmopathy and Graves' hyperthyroidism. Amplification from RNA transcripts yielded the TCR beta CDR3 regions. First-round RT-PCR with HTBI primers preceded a second-round multiplex PCR. In TCRdb, the multiplex PCR reads were re-called with MiXCR into one record per CDR3 protein. The sample has almost 40,000 distinct CDR3 sequences; roughly 50% are singletons. The material sequenced was peripheral blood. Receptors were obtained from an adult woman with stable Graves' hyperthyroidism.

Relative to its sample, this clonotype is medium-sized. The V and J genes are TRBV7-2 and TRBJ2-5; possibly TRBD1 for D (5 bases). This CDR3 has 14 amino acids. V was cut by 2 bases and J by 4 bases, with 11 bases left in between. Germline V CDR1 and CDR2: SGHTA, FQGNSA. CDR3 region: CASSLRAGLETQYF. CDR3 bases: TGTGCCAGCAGCTTAAGGGCAGGGTTAGAGACCCAGTACTTC.

The chain links TRBV7-3 to TRBJ1-6; no clear D. Germline V gene data show CDR1 as SGHTA and CDR2 as FQGTGA. The CDR3 has 14 residues. The V end was cut by 2 bases, the J end by 9 bases, with 11 bases between. CDR3 region: CASSLGGLASPLHF. CDR3 bases: TGTGCCAGCAGCTTAGGAGGGTTGGCTTCACCCCTCCACTTT. Together with reference TRBV7-3 and TRBJ1-6, the CDR3 gives the full variable domain: GAGVSQTPSNKVTEKGKYVELRCDPISGHTALYWYRQSLGQGPEFLIYFQGTGAADDSGLPNDRFFAVRPEGSVSTLKIQRTERGDSAVYLCASSLGGLASPLHFGNGTRLTVT.

Many counts were recorded for this clonotype. The chain carries TRBV15 and TRBJ1-2; D ambiguous. V gave up 0 bases and J gave up 0 bases, with 11 bases separating them. The CDR3 runs to 16 residues. Germline values: CDR1 LNHNV, CDR2 YYDKDF (reference sequence). CDR3 DNA sequence: TGTGCCACCAGCAGAGATTCTGGCACTTCTAACTATGGCTACACCTTC. This codes for CATSRDSGTSNYGYTF.

V and J are TRBV20-1 and TRBJ2-5, with D perhaps matching TRBD1 (7 bases). With 0 bases removed from V and 9 bases from J, the gap between germline ends came to 23 bases. The CDR3 sequence is 16 residues long. Germline CDR1 is DFQATT and CDR2 is SNEGSKA (reference sequence). For the CDR3, the DNA is TGCAGTGCTAGAGATCTTTGGAGGGGGCGGCTGGAGGCCCAGTACTTC. Amino acids: CSARDLWRGRLEAQYF.

As to this clonotype: No DNA is shown, since the ends of the CDR3 on it are uncertain; the CDR3 is the one TCRdb lists. The V gene is TRBV9, the J gene TRBJ2-7; the table calls TRBD2, which could not be checked here. The CDR3 sequence runs 21 residues, both termini included. Germline assignment: CDR1 SGDLS and CDR2 YYNGEE. The CDR3 loop reads CASSFYICSTRGPERTYEQYF.

This chain joins TRBV27 and TRBJ2-3; 7 bases agree with TRBD2. The germline V gene has CDR1 MNHEY and CDR2 SMNVEV (reference sequence). After removal of 2 bases from V and 6 bases from J, the junction contained 8 bases not matched to a gene. This CDR3 comprises 15 residues. This CDR3 reads CASSLSLAEADTQYF. The CDR3 DNA sequence: TGTGCCAGCAGTTTAAGTCTAGCGGAGGCGGATACGCAGTATTTT.

In this sample, this clonotype turned up many times. The chain is built from TRBV7-9 and TRBJ2-5, with 10 bases that match TRBD2. The germline CDR1 and CDR2 sequences are SEHNR and FQNEAQ (reference sequence). The CDR3 spans 15 residues. V was clipped by 2 bases and J by 5 bases; unmatched bases: 5. This chain's CDR3 is CASSLRTSGMETQYF. The CDR3 region has the DNA TGTGCCAGCAGCTTAAGAACTAGCGGGATGGAGACCCAGTACTTC.

This clonotype was seen ten or more times. This chain joins TRBV3-1 and TRBJ1-1; perhaps TRBD1 as D (6 bases). This CDR3 comprises 14 residues. Germline assignment: CDR1 LGHDT and CDR2 YNNKEL (reference sequence). The V end lost 3 bases, the J end lost 1 base, and 9 bases lay between the germline ends. The chain's CDR3 is CASSHAGQNTEAFF. As DNA, the CDR3 is TGTGCCAGCAGCCATGCGGGACAGAACACTGAAGCTTTCTTT.

V usage is TRBV9 and J usage is TRBJ1-5; a weak D match, TRBD1 (6 bases). The CDR3 is 15 amino acids. The germline V and J ends were trimmed by 4 bases and 5 bases, with 16 bases remaining between them. Germline V gene sequence: CDR1 SGDLS, CDR2 YYNGEE. CDR3 sequence reads: CASSRGGARDQPQHF. CDR3 in DNA: TGTGCCAGCAGCCGCGGGGGGGCGAGAGATCAGCCCCAGCATTTT.

Many counts were recorded for this clonotype. The chain recombines TRBV5-8 with TRBJ2-2, with D possibly being TRBD1 (6 bases). The CDR3 covers 15 residues. V shed 5 bases and J shed 0 bases, with 11 bases lying between them. CDR1 SGHTS and CDR2 YDEGEE come from the germline V gene. CDR3 loop: CASRPGTTNTGELFF. The CDR3, as DNA: TGTGCCAGCAGACCCGGGACAACGAACACCGGGGAGCTGTTTTTT.

This clonotype has more than one count but fewer than ten. The V call is TRBV19, the J call TRBJ1-2; possible D gene TRBD1, 6 bases. Trimming took off 5 bases at V and 14 bases at J, with 18 bases between the two ends. This CDR3 spans 12 amino acids. The germline CDR1 and CDR2 sequences are LNHDA and SQIVND (reference sequence). The CDR3 nucleotides are TGTGCCAGTAGTGGGTCTACAGGGATGAGGACCTTC. As protein: CASSGSTGMRTF.

Many counts were recorded for this clonotype. The chain uses TRBV2 and TRBJ1-1, with a tentative D call TRBD1 (5 bases). V lost 8 bases and J lost 11, with 15 bases in between. The CDR3 spans 11 residues. From germline, CDR1 is SNHLY and CDR2 FYNNEI. This chain's CDR3 is CASGEEGNAFF. In DNA form, the CDR3 reads TGTGCCAGCGGAGAGGAGGGGAACGCTTTCTTT.